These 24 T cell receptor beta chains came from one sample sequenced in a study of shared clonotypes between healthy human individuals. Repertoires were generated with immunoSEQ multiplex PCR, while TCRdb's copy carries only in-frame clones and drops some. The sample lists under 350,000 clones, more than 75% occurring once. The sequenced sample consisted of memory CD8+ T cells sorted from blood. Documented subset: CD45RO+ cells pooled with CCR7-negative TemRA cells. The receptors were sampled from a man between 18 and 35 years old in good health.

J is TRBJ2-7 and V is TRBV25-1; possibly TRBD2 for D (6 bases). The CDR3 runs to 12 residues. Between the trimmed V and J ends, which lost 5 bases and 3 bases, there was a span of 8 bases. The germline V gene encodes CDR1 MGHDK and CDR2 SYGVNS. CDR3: CASSQGGYEQYF. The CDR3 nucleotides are TGTGCCAGCAGTCAGGGAGGCTACGAGCAGTACTTC.

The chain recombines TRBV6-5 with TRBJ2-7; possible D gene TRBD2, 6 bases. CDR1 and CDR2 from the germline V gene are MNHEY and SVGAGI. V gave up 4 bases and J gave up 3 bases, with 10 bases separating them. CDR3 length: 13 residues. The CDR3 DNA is TGTGCCAGCAGTTCGGGACTTCTCTACGAGCAGTACTTC. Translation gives CASSSGLLYEQYF.

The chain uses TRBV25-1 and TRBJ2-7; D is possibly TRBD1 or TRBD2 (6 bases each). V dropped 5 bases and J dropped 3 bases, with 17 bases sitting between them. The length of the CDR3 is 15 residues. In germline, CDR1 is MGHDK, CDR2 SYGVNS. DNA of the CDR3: TGTGCCAGCAGTACCTGGGGGGCGGAGAACTACGAGCAGTACTTC. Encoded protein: CASSTWGAENYEQYF.

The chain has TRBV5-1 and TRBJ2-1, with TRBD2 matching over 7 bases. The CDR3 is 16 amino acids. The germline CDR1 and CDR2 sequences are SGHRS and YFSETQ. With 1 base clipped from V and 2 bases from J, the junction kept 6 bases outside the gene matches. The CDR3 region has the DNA TGCGCCAGCAGCTTGCATTTAAGCGGGGCCTACAATGAGCAGTTCTTC. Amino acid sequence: CASSLHLSGAYNEQFF.

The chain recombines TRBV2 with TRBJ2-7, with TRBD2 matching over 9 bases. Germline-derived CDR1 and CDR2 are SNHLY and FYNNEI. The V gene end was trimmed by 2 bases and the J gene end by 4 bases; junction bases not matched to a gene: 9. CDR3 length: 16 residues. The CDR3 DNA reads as TGTGCCAGCAGTGAAATGGGGGTAGCGGGAGTTTACGAGCAGTACTTC. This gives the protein CASSEMGVAGVYEQYF.

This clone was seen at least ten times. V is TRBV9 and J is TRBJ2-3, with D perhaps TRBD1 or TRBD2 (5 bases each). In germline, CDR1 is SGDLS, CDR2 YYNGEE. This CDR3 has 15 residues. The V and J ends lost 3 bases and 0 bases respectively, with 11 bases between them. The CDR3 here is CASSGGRHSTDTQYF. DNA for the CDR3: TGTGCCAGCAGCGGGGGACGCCACAGCACAGATACGCAGTATTTT.

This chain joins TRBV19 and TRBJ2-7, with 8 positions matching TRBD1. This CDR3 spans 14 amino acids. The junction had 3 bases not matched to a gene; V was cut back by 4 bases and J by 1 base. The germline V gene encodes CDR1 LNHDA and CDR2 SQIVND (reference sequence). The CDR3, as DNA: TGTGCCAGTAGTAGTACAGGGGGATCCTACGAGCAGTACTTC. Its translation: CASSSTGGSYEQYF.

Written as DNA, the CDR3 is TGTGCCAGCGAAACTAGCGGGACAGATACGCAGTATTTT. Its protein is CASETSGTDTQYF. The gene calls are TRBV2 and TRBJ2-3; TRBD2 matches at 9 bases. CDR3 length: 13 amino acids. The V gene end was trimmed by 8 bases and the J gene end by 3 bases; junction bases not matched to a gene: 3. Germline CDR1 is SNHLY and CDR2 is FYNNEI.

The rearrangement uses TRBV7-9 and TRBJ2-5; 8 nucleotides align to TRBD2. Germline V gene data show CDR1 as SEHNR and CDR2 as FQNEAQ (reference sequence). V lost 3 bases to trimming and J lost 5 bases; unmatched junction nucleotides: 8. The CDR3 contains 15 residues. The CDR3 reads CASSFWRREEETQYF. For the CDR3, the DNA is TGTGCCAGCAGCTTTTGGCGGCGGGAGGAGGAGACCCAGTACTTC.

This chain's CDR3 is CASSRDGLAGDHEQYF. As DNA, the CDR3 is TGTGCCAGCAGCCGCGACGGACTAGCGGGAGACCACGAGCAGTACTTC. The V call is TRBV11-2, the J call TRBJ2-7; 13 bases map to TRBD2. This CDR3 spans 16 amino acids. Germline lookup yields CDR1 SGHAT and CDR2 FQNNGV. Trimming took 5 bases from V and 5 from J; bases not matched to a gene: 9.

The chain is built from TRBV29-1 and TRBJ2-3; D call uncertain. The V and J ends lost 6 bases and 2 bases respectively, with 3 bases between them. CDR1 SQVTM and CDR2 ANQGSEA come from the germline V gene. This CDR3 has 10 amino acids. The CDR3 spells CSVVTDTQYF. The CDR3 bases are TGCAGCGTCGTCACAGATACGCAGTATTTT.

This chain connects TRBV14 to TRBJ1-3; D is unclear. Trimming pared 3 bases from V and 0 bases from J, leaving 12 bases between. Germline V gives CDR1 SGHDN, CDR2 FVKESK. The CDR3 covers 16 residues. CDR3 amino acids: CASSQFRSPSGNTIYF. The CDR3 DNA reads TGTGCCAGCAGCCAGTTCCGGAGCCCCTCTGGAAACACCATATATTTT.

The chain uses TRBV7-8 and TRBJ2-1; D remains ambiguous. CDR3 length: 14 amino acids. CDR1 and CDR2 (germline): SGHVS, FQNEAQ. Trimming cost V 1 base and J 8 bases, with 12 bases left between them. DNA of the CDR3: TGTGCCAGCAGCTTAGACGGTCCCTTGGATGAGCAGTTCTTC. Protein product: CASSLDGPLDEQFF.

The chain's CDR3 is CASSLTSGGTETQYF. CDR3 coding DNA: TGTGCCAGCAGTCTGACTAGCGGGGGTACAGAGACCCAGTACTTC. The rearrangement joins TRBV6-6 to TRBJ2-5; 12 bases are a match to TRBD2. Trimming cost V 5 bases and J 4 bases; bases outside gene matches: 5. Germline values: CDR1 MNHNY, CDR2 SVGAGI (reference sequence). CDR3 length: 15 residues.

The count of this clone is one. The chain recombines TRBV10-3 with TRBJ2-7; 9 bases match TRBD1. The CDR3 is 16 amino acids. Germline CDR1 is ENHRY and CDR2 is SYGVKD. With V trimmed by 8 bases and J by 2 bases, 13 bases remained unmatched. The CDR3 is CAILRKWDRVTYEQYF. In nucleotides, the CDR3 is TGTGCCATCTTACGAAAATGGGACAGGGTCACCTACGAGCAGTACTTC.

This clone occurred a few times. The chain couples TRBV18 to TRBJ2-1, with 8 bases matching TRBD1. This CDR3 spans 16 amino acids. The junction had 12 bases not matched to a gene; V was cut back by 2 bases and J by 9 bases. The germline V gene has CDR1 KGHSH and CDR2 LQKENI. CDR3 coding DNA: TGTGCCAGCTCACCAAAGGACAGGGACATCGTTGGTGAGCAGTTCTTC. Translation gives CASSPKDRDIVGEQFF. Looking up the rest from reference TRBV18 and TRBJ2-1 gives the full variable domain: NAGVMQNPRHLVRRRGQEARLRCSPMKGHSHVYWYRQLPEEGLKFMVYLQKENIIDESGMPKERFSAEFPKEGPSILRIQQVVRGDSAAYFCASSPKDRDIVGEQFFGPGTRLTVL.

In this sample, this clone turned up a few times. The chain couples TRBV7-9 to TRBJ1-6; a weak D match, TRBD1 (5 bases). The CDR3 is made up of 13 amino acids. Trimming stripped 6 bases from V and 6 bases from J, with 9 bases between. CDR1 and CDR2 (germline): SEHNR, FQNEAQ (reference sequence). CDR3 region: CASSSGPNSPLHF. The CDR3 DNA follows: TGTGCCAGCAGTTCAGGGCCTAATTCACCCCTCCACTTT.

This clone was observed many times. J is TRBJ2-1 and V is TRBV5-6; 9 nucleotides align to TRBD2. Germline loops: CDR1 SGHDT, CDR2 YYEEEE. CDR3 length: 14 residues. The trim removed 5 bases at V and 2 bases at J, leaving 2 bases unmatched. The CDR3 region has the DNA TGTGCCAGCAGAGCGGGGGGCCCCTACAATGAGCAGTTCTTC. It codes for CASRAGGPYNEQFF.

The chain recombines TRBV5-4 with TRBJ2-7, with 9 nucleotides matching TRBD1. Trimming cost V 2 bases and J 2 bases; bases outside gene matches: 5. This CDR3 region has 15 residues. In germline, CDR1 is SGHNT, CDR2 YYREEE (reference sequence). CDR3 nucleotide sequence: TGTGCCAGCAGCTTTCAGACAGGGGGGACCTACGAGCAGTACTTC. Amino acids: CASSFQTGGTYEQYF.

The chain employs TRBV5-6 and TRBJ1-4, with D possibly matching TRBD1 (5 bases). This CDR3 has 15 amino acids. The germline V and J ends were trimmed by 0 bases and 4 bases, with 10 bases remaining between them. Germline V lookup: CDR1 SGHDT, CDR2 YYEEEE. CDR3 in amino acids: CASSLAQENNEKLFF. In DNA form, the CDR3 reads TGTGCCAGCAGCTTGGCACAGGAAAATAATGAAAAACTGTTTTTT.

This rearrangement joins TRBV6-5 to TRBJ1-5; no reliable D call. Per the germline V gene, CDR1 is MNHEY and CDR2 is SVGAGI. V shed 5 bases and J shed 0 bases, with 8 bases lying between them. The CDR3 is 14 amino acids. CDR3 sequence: CASSRGNSNQPQHF. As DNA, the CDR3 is TGTGCCAGCAGTCGCGGTAATAGCAATCAGCCCCAGCATTTT.

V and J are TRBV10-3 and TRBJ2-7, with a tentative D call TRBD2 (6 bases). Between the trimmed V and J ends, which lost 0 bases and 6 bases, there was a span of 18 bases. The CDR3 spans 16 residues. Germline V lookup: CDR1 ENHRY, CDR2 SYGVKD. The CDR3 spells CAISESGRGIKGEQYF. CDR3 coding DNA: TGTGCCATCAGTGAGTCGGGGCGGGGTATAAAGGGCGAGCAGTACTTC.

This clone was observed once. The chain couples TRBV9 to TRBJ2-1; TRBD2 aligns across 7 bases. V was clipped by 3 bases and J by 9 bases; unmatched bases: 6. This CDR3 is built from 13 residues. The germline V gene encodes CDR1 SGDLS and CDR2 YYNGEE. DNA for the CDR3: TGTGCCAGCAGCGAGGCGACGGGAGGTGAGCAGTTCTTC. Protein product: CASSEATGGEQFF.

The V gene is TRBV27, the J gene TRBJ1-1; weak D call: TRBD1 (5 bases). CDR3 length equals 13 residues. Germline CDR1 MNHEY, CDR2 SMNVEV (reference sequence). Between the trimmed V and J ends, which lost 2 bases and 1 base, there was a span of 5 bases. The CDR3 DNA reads TGTGCCAGCAGTTTAGGGGCGAACACTGAAGCTTTCTTT. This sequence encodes CASSLGANTEAFF.